This T cell receptor (beta chain) comes out of a study of cytomegalovirus exposure and HLA in healthy donors. General observations from the study: Association of a missense DCLRE1C variant with TCR beta V- and J-gene trimming was reported in a later analysis. The authors considered a cluster of highly shared sequence variants likely to be a sequencing artifact.

Amplification used 60 Vbeta primers and 13 Jbeta primers. Clones were sequenced by immunoSEQ multiplex PCR, and TCRdb holds only the in-frame ones, with some missing. The sample lists roughly 97,000 clones, roughly 78% seen once, with 1.5% to 2% in the top ten. This clone was counted between two and nine times. Its antigen remains unidentified. Trimming at V came to 2 bases and at J to 5 bases, leaving 13 bases not matched to a gene. CDR3 length equals 17 residues. CDR1 SGHVS and CDR2 FQNEAQ come from the germline V gene. This receptor was identified in a middle-aged woman in good health and CMV-seronegative. The sequenced material came from PBMCs. This rearrangement joins TRBV7-8 to TRBJ2-5, with 8 bases aligning to TRBD1. The CDR3 sequence is CASSLYLDRGGRETQYF. CDR3 DNA sequence: TGTGCCAGCAGCTTATACCTAGACAGGGGTGGGCGGGAGACCCAGTACTTC.